Listed below are T cell receptor beta chains from one sample, sequenced in a study of blood T cell repertoires in COVID-19. The protocol was immunoSEQ multiplex PCR, while the TCRdb copy is restricted to in-frame clones and leaves out a portion. The table includes some 150,000 clones, roughly 80% detected once. The specimen was peripheral blood. The receptors were sampled from a human donor in a cohort sampled during active COVID-19. Both conserved end residues are part of each CDR3.

J: TRBJ1-6
V: TRBV11-3
CDR3: CASSFFRGSNSPLHF

J: TRBJ2-1
V: TRBV24-1
CDR3: CATSEDRGGYNEQFF

J: TRBJ2-5
V: TRBV5-4
CDR3: CASSFGAGETQYF

J: TRBJ2-2
V: TRBV2
CDR3: CASSDSGGGFTGELFF

J: TRBJ1-2
V: TRBV11-2
CDR3: CASSLVQDFSYGYTF

J: TRBJ1-2
V: TRBV10-3
CDR3: CAISEKDRVYGYTF

J: TRBJ1-1
V: TRBV28
CDR3: CASTFVGGLAFF

J: TRBJ2-5
V: TRBV13
CDR3: CASSLGQGSAQYF

J: TRBJ1-1
V: TRBV3-1/TRBV3-2
CDR3: CASSQRGTEAFF

J: TRBJ1-1
V: TRBV5-4
CDR3: CASSPSSGQGEAFF

J: TRBJ2-1
V: TRBV6-5
CDR3: CASSYSGTNEQFF

J: TRBJ2-2
V: TRBV21-1
CDR3: CASSKWEENTGELFF

J: TRBJ1-6
V: TRBV12-3/TRBV12-4
CDR3: CASSSRGATLHF

J: TRBJ2-3
V: TRBV5-1
CDR3: CASSLRSLAGGADTQYF

J: TRBJ2-7
V: TRBV9
CDR3: CASSDGTGGLEQYF

J: TRBJ1-5
V: TRBV6-2/TRBV6-3
CDR3: CASSLQGRVSNQPQHF

J: TRBJ1-6
V: TRBV29-1
CDR3: CSVTQGGHLHF

J: TRBJ1-2
V: TRBV4-3
CDR3: CASSLSTGGGSYGYTF

J: TRBJ1-6
V: TRBV18
CDR3: CASSPGQGKGSPLHF

J: TRBJ1-2
V: TRBV18
CDR3: CASSITGGNYGYTF

J: TRBJ1-4
V: TRBV15
CDR3: CATSGRTGLNEKLFF

J: TRBJ1-1
V: TRBV4-1
CDR3: CASSLLAREGTEAFF

J: TRBJ1-1
V: TRBV11-3
CDR3: CASSQGLNTEAFF

J: TRBJ1-2
V: TRBV5-4
CDR3: CASSLGGPGGYGYTF

J: TRBJ1-4
V: TRBV19
CDR3: CASSIWRTGGDEKLFF

J: TRBJ2-7
V: TRBV12-3/TRBV12-4
CDR3: CASSFAPLEQYF

J: TRBJ2-3
V: TRBV2
CDR3: CASNGWTSTDTQYF

J: TRBJ2-1
V: TRBV18
CDR3: CASSPPGVGGTYNEQFF

J: TRBJ1-2
V: TRBV25-1
CDR3: CASSVPGSYGYTF

J: TRBJ2-1
V: TRBV5-1
CDR3: CASRAPGQGYNEQFF

J: TRBJ1-5
V: TRBV5-6
CDR3: CASSLSPGGIYSNQPQHF

J: TRBJ2-2
V: TRBV4-3
CDR3: CASSQDRGSGEFNTGELFF

J: TRBJ2-7
V: TRBV7-2
CDR3: CASSSRDSFYEQYF

J: TRBJ2-5
V: TRBV2
CDR3: CASSGRLGQETQYF

J: TRBJ1-5
V: TRBV6-2/TRBV6-3
CDR3: CASSPGQGVWNQPQHF

J: TRBJ2-5
V: TRBV4-3
CDR3: CASSQVHRGVGETQYF

J: TRBJ2-1
V: TRBV6-4
CDR3: CASSDEQGAEQFF

J: TRBJ2-1
V: TRBV28
CDR3: CASTPGLALNNEQFF

J: TRBJ1-1
V: TRBV10-3
CDR3: CAIRAGHMNSEAFF

J: TRBJ2-2
V: TRBV7-3
CDR3: CASSSQAGTGELFF

J: TRBJ2-7
V: TRBV2
CDR3: CASSVGQPYEQYF